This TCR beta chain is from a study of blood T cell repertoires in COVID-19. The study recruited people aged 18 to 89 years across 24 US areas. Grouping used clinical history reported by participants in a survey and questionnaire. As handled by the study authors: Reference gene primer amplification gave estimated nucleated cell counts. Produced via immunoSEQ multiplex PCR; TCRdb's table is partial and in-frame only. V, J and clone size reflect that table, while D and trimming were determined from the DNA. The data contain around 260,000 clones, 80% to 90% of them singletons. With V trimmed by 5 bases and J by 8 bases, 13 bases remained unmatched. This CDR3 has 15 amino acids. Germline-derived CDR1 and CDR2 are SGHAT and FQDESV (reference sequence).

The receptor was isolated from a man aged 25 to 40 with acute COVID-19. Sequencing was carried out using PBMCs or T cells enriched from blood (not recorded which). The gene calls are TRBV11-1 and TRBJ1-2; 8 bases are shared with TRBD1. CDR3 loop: CASSPPGQGAGGYTF. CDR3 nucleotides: TGTGCCAGCAGCCCCCCGGGCCAGGGGGCTGGAGGCTACACCTTC.